One and the same sample provided the 21 T cell receptor beta chains below, sequenced in a study of beta chain features in type 1 diabetes. Study-level results: Moderate but significant shortening of TCRB CDR3s was recorded in all four CD4+ subsets from Type 1 diabetes patients.

Expressed TCRB transcripts were sequenced because the entire RNA isolate underwent reverse transcription. Measured with immunoSEQ multiplex PCR; TCRdb has only the in-frame clones, and not every one. The repertoire holds around 310,000 clones, 13% seen once, with 0.015% in the top ten. For these TCRs, the target antigens are not known. Specimen: naive CD4+ T cells from blood. The receptors come from a young woman with type 1 diabetes.

The V and J genes are TRBV18 and TRBJ2-7, with 9 nucleotides matching TRBD2. Per germline, CDR1 KGHSH and CDR2 LQKENI. V lost 2 bases and J lost 2; bases outside the gene matches: 4. CDR3 size: 15 residues. The CDR3 coding sequence is TGTGCCAGCTCACCAGGACTAGCGTGGGCCTACGAGCAGTACTTC. Translating gives CASSPGLAWAYEQYF.

This clone was found a few times. The V and J genes are TRBV5-1 and TRBJ2-1; D is possibly TRBD1 (5 bases). V shed 0 bases and J shed 9 bases, with 22 bases lying between them. CDR3 length: 17 residues. Germline V lookup: CDR1 SGHRS, CDR2 YFSETQ. The CDR3 loop reads CASSLANRSYGIGEQFF. The CDR3 DNA is TGCGCCAGCAGCTTGGCCAACAGGTCTTATGGGATAGGTGAGCAGTTCTTC.

In its sample, this clone was seen a few times. The chain employs TRBV6-5 and TRBJ2-7, with D possibly matching TRBD1 (5 bases). The length of the CDR3 is 15 residues. In germline, CDR1 is MNHEY, CDR2 SVGAGI. V lost 0 bases and J 3 bases, leaving 12 bases between the germline ends. The CDR3 protein is CASSYSVSGIYEQYF. Written as DNA, the CDR3 is TGTGCCAGCAGTTACTCTGTTTCAGGGATCTACGAGCAGTACTTC.

This clone was found a few times. The chain recombines TRBV7-3 with TRBJ2-7; 8 nucleotides match TRBD2. V was clipped by 3 bases and J by 1 base; unmatched bases: 5. There are 15 residues in the CDR3. Germline V gene sequence: CDR1 SGHTA, CDR2 FQGTGA. The CDR3 is CASSLGSGNSYEQYF. The CDR3 DNA is TGTGCCAGCAGCTTGGGTAGCGGGAATTCCTACGAGCAGTACTTC.

This chain links TRBV6-1 with TRBJ1-5, with D maybe TRBD1 (6 bases). This CDR3 spans 13 amino acids. Germline lookup yields CDR1 MNHNS and CDR2 SASEGT. Between the trimmed V and J ends, which lost 6 bases and 7 bases, there was a span of 13 bases. The chain's CDR3 is CASSWTEFQPQHF. CDR3 nucleotides: TGTGCCAGCAGCTGGACAGAGTTCCAGCCCCAGCATTTT.

The chain couples TRBV7-9 to TRBJ2-5, with TRBD2 identical over 7 bases. Germline CDR1 and CDR2: SEHNR and FQNEAQ (reference sequence). CDR3 length: 15 amino acids. The J segment lost 4 bases and the V segment lost 2 bases, leaving 7 bases of the junction unmatched. The CDR3 reads CASSLSWGGRETQYF. As DNA, the CDR3 is TGTGCCAGCAGCTTAAGTTGGGGGGGGAGAGAGACCCAGTACTTC.

This clone showed up just a few times. The rearrangement joins TRBV9 to TRBJ2-3, with D unclear. The CDR3 loop spans 14 amino acids. V shed 0 bases and J shed 3 bases, with 8 bases lying between them. The germline CDR1 and CDR2 sequences are SGDLS and YYNGEE. CDR3 bases: TGTGCCAGCAGCGTAGACAGTCAAACAGATACGCAGTATTTT. Protein: CASSVDSQTDTQYF.

This clone has just a few counts. The gene calls are TRBV18 and TRBJ2-1; TRBD1 matches 9 bases. The CDR3 totals 13 residues. V shed 8 bases, J shed 5 bases, and the junction held 4 bases outside the gene matches. CDR1 KGHSH and CDR2 LQKENI come from the germline V gene. CDR3 nucleotides: TGTGCCAGCCTACGGGACAGGGACAATGAGCAGTTCTTC. It translates to CASLRDRDNEQFF.

The chain joins TRBV15 to TRBJ2-1, with a weak D call TRBD2 (6 bases). V lost 6 bases to trimming and J lost 3 bases, with 15 bases between them. This CDR3 comprises 15 residues. Germline CDR1 is LNHNV and CDR2 is YYDKDF (reference sequence). CDR3 protein: CATSALGGNYNEQFF. CDR3 DNA sequence: TGTGCCACCAGTGCATTAGGCGGGAACTACAATGAGCAGTTCTTC.

The chain employs TRBV15 and TRBJ1-2, with D unresolved. V shed 3 bases and J shed 5 bases, with 16 bases lying between them. This CDR3 region has 15 residues. Per germline, CDR1 LNHNV and CDR2 YYDKDF (reference sequence). The CDR3 sequence is CATSSPLAGIYGYTF. The DNA of the CDR3 is TGTGCCACCAGCAGTCCCCTCGCGGGGATATATGGCTACACCTTC.

This clone has only a few counts. The chain uses TRBV4-3 and TRBJ1-3, with D perhaps TRBD1 (6 bases). The germline V gene has CDR1 LGHNA and CDR2 YSLEER. This CDR3 region has 14 residues. V gave up 0 bases and J gave up 5 bases, with 8 bases separating them. CDR3 protein: CASSQDRGRNTIYF. CDR3 DNA sequence: TGCGCCAGCAGCCAAGACAGGGGCAGAAACACCATATATTTT.

Note on this clone: Other DNA sequences within the sample encode an identical CDR3. The rearrangement uses TRBV5-4 and TRBJ2-1; 11 bases align to TRBD2. The CDR3 has 16 residues. V shed 0 bases, J shed 2 bases, and the junction held 1 base outside the gene matches. Germline CDR1 SGHNT, CDR2 YYREEE (reference sequence). CDR3 coding DNA: TGTGCCAGCAGCTTGGGGGGACTAGCGGCCTACAATGAGCAGTTCTTC. Protein sequence: CASSLGGLAAYNEQFF.

This chain links TRBV2 with TRBJ1-1; 11 nucleotides match TRBD1. Germline V gene data show CDR1 as SNHLY and CDR2 as FYNNEI. The CDR3 has 13 residues. Trimming took 11 bases from V and 6 from J; bases not matched to a gene: 8. The CDR3 loop is CACRGTGGSEAFF. For the CDR3, the DNA is TGTGCCTGCCGGGGGACAGGGGGATCTGAAGCTTTCTTT.

This clone has only a few counts. The V call is TRBV7-9, the J call TRBJ2-5; perhaps TRBD1 as D (7 bases). The CDR3 is 14 residues long. Germline V gene sequence: CDR1 SEHNR, CDR2 FQNEAQ (reference sequence). With 4 bases removed from V and 5 bases from J, the gap between germline ends came to 14 bases. In DNA, the CDR3 is TGTGCCAGCAGCTCCGGAGGGGGCTGGGAGACCCAGTACTTC. This translates into CASSSGGGWETQYF.

The J gene is TRBJ2-7, the V gene TRBV7-2; 10 bases map to TRBD1. Trimming removed 1 base from V and 2 bases from J; junction bases left unmatched: 5. CDR1 and CDR2 (germline): SGHTA, FQGNSA. This CDR3 contains 16 residues. This CDR3 is CASSLGGTGATYEQYF. The DNA of the CDR3 is TGTGCCAGCAGCTTAGGAGGGACAGGGGCTACCTACGAGCAGTACTTC.

This chain uses TRBV9 with TRBJ2-1, with 7 bases that match TRBD2. Germline V lookup: CDR1 SGDLS, CDR2 YYNGEE. V lost 0 bases and J lost 0; bases outside the gene matches: 9. CDR3 size: 18 residues. The CDR3 nucleotides are TGTGCCAGCAGCGTAGCTGTGGCTAGCGGAGTCTCCTACAATGAGCAGTTCTTC. Translating gives CASSVAVASGVSYNEQFF.

The chain links TRBV5-1 to TRBJ2-1; D is possibly TRBD2 (5 bases). The V gene lost 0 bases and the J gene lost 6 bases, with 13 bases spanning the gap. This CDR3 contains 15 residues. Germline CDR1 reads SGHRS; CDR2 reads YFSETQ. The CDR3 bases are TGCGCCAGCAGCTTGGTTTCCCTAGCAGGCAATGAGCAGTTCTTC. Its translation: CASSLVSLAGNEQFF.

This clone was recorded a few times. CDR3 nucleotide sequence: TGCGCCAGCAGCTTACTAGGCCAACCTTACGAGCAGTACTTC. Its protein is CASSLLGQPYEQYF. V gene TRBV5-1 combines with J gene TRBJ2-7; D is possibly TRBD2 (5 bases). V lost 2 bases to trimming and J lost 4 bases, with 13 bases between them. Germline CDR1 SGHRS, CDR2 YFSETQ. CDR3 length equals 14 residues.

This clone turned up a few times. CDR3 sequence (DNA): TGTGCCAGCACCGAGACTAGCGGCCAAGAGACCCAGTACTTC. It encodes CASTETSGQETQYF. V is TRBV28 and J is TRBJ2-5; 9 nucleotides agree with TRBD2. V gave up 7 bases and J gave up 1 base; unmatched junction bases: 4. CDR1 is MDHEN, CDR2 SYDVKM, per germline. The CDR3 runs 14 residues.

This clone has only a few counts. The chain employs TRBV9 and TRBJ2-5, with 13 bases that match TRBD2. Germline CDR1 SGDLS, CDR2 YYNGEE. The CDR3 runs to 15 residues. The V and J ends lost 5 bases and 3 bases, in that order; junction bases with no gene match: 4. The CDR3 region has the DNA TGTGCCAGCAGTGCAACTAGCGGGAGGGAAGAGACCCAGTACTTC. Protein product: CASSATSGREETQYF. Combining the CDR3 with reference TRBV9 and TRBJ2-5 gives the whole variable domain DSGVTQTPKHLITATGQRVTLRCSPRSGDLSVYWYQQSLDQGLQFLIQYYNGEERAKGNILERFSAQQFPDLHSELNLSSLELGDSALYFCASSATSGREETQYFGPGTRLLVL.

Turning to this clone: This sample includes further DNA sequences coding for the same CDR3. The chain joins TRBV7-9 to TRBJ1-1; maybe TRBD1 (5 bases). V was clipped by 2 bases and J by 3 bases, with 7 bases between them. Germline V gene sequence: CDR1 SEHNR, CDR2 FQNEAQ (reference sequence). CDR3 length equals 13 residues. CDR3 in DNA: TGTGCCAGCAGCTTAACGGGGGACACTGAAGCTTTCTTT. Its protein product is CASSLTGDTEAFF. Supplemented by reference TRBV7-9 and TRBJ1-1, the full variable domain reads DTGVSQNPRHKITKRGQNVTFRCDPISEHNRLYWYRQTLGQGPEFLTYFQNEAQLEKSRLLSDRFSAERPKGSFSTLEIQRTEQGDSAMYLCASSLTGDTEAFFGQGTRLTVV.